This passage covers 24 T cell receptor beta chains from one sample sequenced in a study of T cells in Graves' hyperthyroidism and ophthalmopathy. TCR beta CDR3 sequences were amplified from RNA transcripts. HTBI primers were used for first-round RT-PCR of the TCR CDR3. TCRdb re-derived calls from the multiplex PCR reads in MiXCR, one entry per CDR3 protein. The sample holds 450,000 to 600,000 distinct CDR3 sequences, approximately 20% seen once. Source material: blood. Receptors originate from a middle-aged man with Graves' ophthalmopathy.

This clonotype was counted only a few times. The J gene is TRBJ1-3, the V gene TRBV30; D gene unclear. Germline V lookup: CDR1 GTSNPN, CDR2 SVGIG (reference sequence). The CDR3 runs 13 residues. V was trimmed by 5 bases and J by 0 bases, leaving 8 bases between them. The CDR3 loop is CAWGTLSGNTIYF. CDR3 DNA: TGTGCCTGGGGCACGCTCTCTGGAAACACCATATATTTT. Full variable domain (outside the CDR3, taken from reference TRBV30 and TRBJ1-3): SQTIHQWPATLVQPVGSPLSLECTVEGTSNPNLYWYRQAAGRGLQLLFYSVGIGQISSEVPQNLSASRPQDRQFILSSKKLLLSDSGFYLCAWGTLSGNTIYFGEGSWLTVV.

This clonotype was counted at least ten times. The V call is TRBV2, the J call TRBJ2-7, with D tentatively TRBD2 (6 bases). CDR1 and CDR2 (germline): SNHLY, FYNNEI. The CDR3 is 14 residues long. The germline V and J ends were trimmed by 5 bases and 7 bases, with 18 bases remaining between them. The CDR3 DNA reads TGTGCCAGCAGTCGCCGGGGCGGGATTGGGGAGCAGTACTTC. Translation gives CASSRRGGIGEQYF.

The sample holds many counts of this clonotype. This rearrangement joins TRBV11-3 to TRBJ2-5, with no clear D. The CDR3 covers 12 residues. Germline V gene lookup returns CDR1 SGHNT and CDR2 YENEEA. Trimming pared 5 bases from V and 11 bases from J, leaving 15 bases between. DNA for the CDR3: TGTGCCAGCAGCCTTGGACCCTCGACACAGTACTTC. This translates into CASSLGPSTQYF.

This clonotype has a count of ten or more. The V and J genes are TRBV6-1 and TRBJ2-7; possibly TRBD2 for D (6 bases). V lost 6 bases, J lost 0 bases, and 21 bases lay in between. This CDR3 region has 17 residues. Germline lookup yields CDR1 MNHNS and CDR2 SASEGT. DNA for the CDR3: TGTGCCAGCAGCCCCGATTGGAGCGGGCAGAGCTCCTACGAGCAGTACTTC. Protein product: CASSPDWSGQSSYEQYF.

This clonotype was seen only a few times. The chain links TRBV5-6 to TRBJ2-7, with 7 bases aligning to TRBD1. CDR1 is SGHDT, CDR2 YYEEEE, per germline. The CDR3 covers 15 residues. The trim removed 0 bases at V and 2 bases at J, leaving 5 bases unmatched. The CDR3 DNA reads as TGTGCCAGCAGCTTGGGACAGGGTAAGCCCTACGAGCAGTACTTC. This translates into CASSLGQGKPYEQYF.

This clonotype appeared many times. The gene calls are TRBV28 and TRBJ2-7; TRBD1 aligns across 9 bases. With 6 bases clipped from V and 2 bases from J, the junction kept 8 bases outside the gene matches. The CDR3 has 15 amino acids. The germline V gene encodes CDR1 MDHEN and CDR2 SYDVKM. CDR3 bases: TGTGCCAGCAGCACGGACAGGGGCCACCCCTACGAGCAGTACTTC. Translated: CASSTDRGHPYEQYF.

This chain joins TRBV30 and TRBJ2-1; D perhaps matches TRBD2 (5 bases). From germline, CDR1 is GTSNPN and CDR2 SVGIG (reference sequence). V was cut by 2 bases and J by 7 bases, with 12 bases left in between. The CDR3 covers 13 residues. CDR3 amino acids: CAWSPPGVNEQFF. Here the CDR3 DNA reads TGTGCCTGGAGTCCCCCCGGGGTGAATGAGCAGTTCTTC.

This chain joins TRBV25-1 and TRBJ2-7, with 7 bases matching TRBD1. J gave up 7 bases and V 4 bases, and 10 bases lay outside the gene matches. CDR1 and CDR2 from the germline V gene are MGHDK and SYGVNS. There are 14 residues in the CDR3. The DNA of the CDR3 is TGTGCCAGCAGTGCGAGGGGGCGTGTGGGGGAGCAGTACTTC. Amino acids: CASSARGRVGEQYF.

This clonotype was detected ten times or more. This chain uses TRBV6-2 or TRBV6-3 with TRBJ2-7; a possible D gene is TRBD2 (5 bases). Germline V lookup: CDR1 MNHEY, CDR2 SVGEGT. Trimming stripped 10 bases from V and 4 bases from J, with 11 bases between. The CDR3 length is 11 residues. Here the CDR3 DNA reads TGTGCCACCCAACAGCGGTACGAGCAGTACTTC. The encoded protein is CATQQRYEQYF.

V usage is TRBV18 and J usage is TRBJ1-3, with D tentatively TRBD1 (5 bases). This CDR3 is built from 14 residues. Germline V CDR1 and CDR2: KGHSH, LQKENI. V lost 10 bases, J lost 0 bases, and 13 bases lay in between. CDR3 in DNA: TGTGCCAACCGACAGAGCTCCTCTGGAAACACCATATATTTT. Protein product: CANRQSSSGNTIYF.

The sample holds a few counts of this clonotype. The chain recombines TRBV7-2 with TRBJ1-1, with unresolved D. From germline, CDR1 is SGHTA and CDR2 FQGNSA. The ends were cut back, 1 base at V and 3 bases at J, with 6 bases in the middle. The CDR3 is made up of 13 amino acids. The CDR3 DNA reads TGTGCCAGCAGCTTAGAAACATACACTGAAGCTTTCTTT. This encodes CASSLETYTEAFF.

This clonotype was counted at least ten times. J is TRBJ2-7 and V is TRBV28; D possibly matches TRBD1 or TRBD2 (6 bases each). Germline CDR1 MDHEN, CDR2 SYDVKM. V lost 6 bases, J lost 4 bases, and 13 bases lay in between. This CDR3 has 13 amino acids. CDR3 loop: CASSRGLPYEQYF. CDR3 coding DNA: TGTGCCAGCAGCAGGGGACTTCCATACGAGCAGTACTTC. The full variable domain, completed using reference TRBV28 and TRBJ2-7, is DVKVTQSSRYLVKRTGEKVFLECVQDMDHENMFWYRQDPGLGLRLIYFSYDVKMKEKGDIPEGYSVSREKKERFSLILESASTNQTSMYLCASSRGLPYEQYFGPGTRLTVT.

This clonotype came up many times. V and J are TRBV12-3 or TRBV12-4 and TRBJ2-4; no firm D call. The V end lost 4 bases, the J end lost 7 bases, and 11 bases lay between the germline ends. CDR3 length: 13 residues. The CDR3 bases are TGTGCCAGCAGTTCCTCGGGCCCTAACATTCAGTACTTC. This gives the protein CASSSSGPNIQYF.

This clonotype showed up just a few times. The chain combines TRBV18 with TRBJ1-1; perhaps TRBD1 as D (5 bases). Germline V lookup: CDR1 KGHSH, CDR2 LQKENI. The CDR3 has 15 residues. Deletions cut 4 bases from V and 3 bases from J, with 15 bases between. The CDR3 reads CASSRPGSVYTEAFF. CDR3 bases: TGTGCCAGCTCACGCCCAGGGAGCGTGTACACTGAAGCTTTCTTT.

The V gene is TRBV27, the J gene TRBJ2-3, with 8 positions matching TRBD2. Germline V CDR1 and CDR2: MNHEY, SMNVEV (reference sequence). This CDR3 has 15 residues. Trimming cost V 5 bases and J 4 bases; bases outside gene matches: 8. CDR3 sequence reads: CASSVAGMRADTQYF. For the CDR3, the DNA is TGTGCCAGCAGTGTAGCGGGAATGAGAGCAGATACGCAGTATTTT.

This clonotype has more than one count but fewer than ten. CDR3 in amino acids: CASSHAGGNYEQYF. DNA for the CDR3: TGTGCCAGCAGTCACGCGGGGGGGAACTACGAGCAGTACTTC. The chain joins TRBV6-2 or TRBV6-3 to TRBJ2-7, with 9 bases identical to TRBD2. The germline V gene encodes CDR1 MNHEY and CDR2 SVGEGT. The ends lost 5 bases at V and 3 bases at J; junction bases unmatched: 5. The CDR3 loop spans 14 amino acids.

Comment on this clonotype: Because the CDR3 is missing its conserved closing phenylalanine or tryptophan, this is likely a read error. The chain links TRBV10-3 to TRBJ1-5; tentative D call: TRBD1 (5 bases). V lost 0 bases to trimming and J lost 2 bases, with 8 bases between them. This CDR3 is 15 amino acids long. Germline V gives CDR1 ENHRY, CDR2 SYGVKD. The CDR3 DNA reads TGTGCCATCAGTGAGTCGAGGGGCCGCAATCAGCCCCAGCATTCT. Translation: CAISESRGRNQPQHS.

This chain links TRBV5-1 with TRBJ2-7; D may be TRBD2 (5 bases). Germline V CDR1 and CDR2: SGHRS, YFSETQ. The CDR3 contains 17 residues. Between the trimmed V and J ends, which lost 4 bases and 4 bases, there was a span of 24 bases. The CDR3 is CASSPAPSGLLGYEQYF. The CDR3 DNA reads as TGCGCCAGCAGCCCCGCTCCCTCCGGACTGCTGGGGTACGAGCAGTACTTC.

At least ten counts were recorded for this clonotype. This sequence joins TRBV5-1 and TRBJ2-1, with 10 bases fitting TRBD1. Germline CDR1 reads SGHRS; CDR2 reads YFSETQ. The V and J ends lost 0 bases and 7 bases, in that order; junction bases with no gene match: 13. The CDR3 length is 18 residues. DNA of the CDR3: TGCGCCAGCAGCTTGGCCCCAAGGACAGGGGGTTTGAGAAATGAGCAGTTCTTC. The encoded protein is CASSLAPRTGGLRNEQFF.

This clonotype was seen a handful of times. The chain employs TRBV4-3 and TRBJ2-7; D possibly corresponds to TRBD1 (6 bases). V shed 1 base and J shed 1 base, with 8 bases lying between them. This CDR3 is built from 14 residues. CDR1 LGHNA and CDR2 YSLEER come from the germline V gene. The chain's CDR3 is CASSQGTVSYEQYF. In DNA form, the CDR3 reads TGCGCCAGCAGCCAAGGGACAGTTTCCTACGAGCAGTACTTC.

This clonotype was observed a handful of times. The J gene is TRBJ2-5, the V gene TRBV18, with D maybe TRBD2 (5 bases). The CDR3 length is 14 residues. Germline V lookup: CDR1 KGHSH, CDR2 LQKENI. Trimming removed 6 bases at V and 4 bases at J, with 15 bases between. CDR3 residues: CASSPSSEGETQYF. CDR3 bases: TGTGCCAGCTCTCCGTCCAGTGAGGGAGAGACCCAGTACTTC.

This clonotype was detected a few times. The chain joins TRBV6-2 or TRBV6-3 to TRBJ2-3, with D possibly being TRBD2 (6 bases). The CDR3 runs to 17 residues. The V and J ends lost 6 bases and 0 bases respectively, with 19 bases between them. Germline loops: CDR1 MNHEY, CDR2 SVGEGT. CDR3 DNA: TGTGCCAGCAGCCTCACCCCGCTAGGGACTAGCACAGATACGCAGTATTTT. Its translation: CASSLTPLGTSTDTQYF.

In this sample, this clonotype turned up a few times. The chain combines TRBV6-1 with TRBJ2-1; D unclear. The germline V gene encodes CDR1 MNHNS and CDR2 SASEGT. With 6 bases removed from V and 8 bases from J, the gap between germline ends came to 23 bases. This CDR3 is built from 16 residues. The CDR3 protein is CASRSPRTSETDEQFF. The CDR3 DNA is TGTGCCAGCAGATCGCCCAGGACGTCAGAGACGGATGAGCAGTTCTTC.

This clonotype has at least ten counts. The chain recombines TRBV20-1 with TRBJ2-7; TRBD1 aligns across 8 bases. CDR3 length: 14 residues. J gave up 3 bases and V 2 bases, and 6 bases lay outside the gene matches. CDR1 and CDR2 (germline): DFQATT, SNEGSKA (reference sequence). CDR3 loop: CSARRQGPNYEQYF. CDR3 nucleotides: TGCAGTGCTAGACGACAGGGGCCAAACTACGAGCAGTACTTC.